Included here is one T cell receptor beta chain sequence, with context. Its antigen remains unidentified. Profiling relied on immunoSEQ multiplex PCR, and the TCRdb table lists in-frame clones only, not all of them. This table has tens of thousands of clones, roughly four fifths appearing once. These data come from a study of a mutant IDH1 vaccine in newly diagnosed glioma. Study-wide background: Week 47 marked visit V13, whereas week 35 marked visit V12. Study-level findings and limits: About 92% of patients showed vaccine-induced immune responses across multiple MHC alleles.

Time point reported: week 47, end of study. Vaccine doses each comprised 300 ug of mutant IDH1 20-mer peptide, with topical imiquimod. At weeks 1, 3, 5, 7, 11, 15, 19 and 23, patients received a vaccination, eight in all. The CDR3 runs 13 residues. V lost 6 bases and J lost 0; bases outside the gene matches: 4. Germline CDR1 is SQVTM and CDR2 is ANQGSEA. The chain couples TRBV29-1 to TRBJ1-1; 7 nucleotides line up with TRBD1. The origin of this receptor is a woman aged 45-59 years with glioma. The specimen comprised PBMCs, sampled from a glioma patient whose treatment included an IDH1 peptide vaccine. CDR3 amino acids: CSVGTALNTEAFF. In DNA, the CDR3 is TGCAGCGTGGGGACAGCCTTGAACACTGAAGCTTTCTTT.